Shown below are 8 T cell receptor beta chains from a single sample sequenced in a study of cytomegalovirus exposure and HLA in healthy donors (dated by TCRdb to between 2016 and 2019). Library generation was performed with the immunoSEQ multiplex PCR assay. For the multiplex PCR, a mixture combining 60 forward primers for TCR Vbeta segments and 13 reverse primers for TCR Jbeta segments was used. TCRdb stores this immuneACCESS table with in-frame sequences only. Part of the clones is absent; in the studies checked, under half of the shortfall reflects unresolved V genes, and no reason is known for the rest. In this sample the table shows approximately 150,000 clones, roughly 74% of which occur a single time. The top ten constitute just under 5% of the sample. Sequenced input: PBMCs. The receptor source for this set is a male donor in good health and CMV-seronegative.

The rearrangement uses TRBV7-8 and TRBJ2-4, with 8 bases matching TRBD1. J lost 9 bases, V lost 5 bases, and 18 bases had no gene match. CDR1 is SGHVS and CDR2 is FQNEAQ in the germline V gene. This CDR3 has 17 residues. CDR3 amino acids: CASSPGDLPGQAAIQYF. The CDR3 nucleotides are TGTGCCAGCAGCCCCGGAGACCTCCCGGGACAGGCGGCCATTCAGTACTTC.

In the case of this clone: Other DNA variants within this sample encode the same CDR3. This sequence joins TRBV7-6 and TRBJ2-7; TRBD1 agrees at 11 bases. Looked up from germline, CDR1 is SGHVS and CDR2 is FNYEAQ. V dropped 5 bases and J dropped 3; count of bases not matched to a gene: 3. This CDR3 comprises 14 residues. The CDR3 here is CASSPGTGGYEQYF. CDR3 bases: TGTGCCAGCAGCCCTGGGACAGGGGGCTACGAGCAGTACTTC.

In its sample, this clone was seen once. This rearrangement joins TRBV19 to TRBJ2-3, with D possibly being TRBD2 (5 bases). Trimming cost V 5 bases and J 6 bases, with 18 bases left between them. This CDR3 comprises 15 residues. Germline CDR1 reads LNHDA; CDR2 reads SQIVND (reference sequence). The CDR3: CASSPYGSSLDTQYF. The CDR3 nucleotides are TGTGCCAGTAGTCCATACGGCTCTAGCCTTGATACGCAGTATTTT.

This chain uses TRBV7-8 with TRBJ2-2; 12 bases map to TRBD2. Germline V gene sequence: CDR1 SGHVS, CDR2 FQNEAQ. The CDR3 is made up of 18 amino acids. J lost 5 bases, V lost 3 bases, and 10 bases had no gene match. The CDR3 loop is CASSFISPTSGGTGELFF. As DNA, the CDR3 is TGTGCCAGCAGCTTCATCTCCCCTACTAGCGGGGGGACCGGGGAGCTGTTTTTT. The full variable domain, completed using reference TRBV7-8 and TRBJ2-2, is GAGVSQSPRYKVAKRGQDVALRCDPISGHVSLFWYQQALGQGPEFLTYFQNEAQLDKSGLPSDRFFAERPEGSVSTLKIQRTQQEDSAVYLCASSFISPTSGGTGELFFGEGSRLTVL.

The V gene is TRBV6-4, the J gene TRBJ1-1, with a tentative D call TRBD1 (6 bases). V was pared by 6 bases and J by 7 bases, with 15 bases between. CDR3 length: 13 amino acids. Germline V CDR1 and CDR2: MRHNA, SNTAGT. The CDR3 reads CASSPQGRGEAFF. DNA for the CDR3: TGTGCCAGCAGCCCCCAGGGGAGGGGTGAAGCTTTCTTT.

For the CDR3, the DNA is TGTGCCAGCAGCTTCGGACTAGCGGTCTACAATGAGCAGTTCTTC. Its translation is CASSFGLAVYNEQFF. This chain links TRBV7-3 with TRBJ2-1; 10 nucleotides align to TRBD2. Germline CDR1 SGHTA, CDR2 FQGTGA. Unmatched junction bases numbered 2, after V lost 3 bases and J lost 3 bases. There are 15 residues in the CDR3.

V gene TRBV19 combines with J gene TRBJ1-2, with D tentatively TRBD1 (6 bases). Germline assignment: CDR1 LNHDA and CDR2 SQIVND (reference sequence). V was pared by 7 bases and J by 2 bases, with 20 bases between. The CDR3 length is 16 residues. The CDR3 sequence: CASTLGGGGTNYGYTF. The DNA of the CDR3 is TGTGCCAGTACCTTAGGCGGCGGGGGCACGAACTATGGCTACACCTTC.

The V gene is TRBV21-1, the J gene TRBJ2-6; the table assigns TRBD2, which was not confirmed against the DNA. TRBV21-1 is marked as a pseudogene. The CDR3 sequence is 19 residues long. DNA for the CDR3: TGTGCCAGCAGCAAAAGGAGGGTATTAGAAAAGTCTGGGGCCAACGTCCTGACTTTC. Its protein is CASSKRRVLEKSGANVLTF.